This T cell receptor (beta chain) was sequenced during a study of blood T cells in healthy people across ages. The study, taken as a whole, reports: Age showed a roughly linear inverse relationship with TCR beta diversity per million T cells. Samples with more naive T cells showed higher observed beta diversity.

Trimming at V came to 5 bases and at J to 8 bases, leaving 14 bases not matched to a gene. CDR1 is GTSNPN and CDR2 is SVGIG in the germline V gene (reference sequence). The CDR3 sequence is 14 residues long. As concerns this clonotype: The antigen is not known.

Alongside a J-beta primer mix, a sample-barcoded 5' primer served in a second PCR lasting about 7 to 11 cycles. Each CDR3 protein gets one entry after TCRdb re-called the 5' RACE reads with MiXCR. The sample has roughly 1.5 million distinct CDR3 sequences; approximately 43% are singletons. This sequence joins TRBV30 and TRBJ1-2; TRBD1 aligns across 7 bases. The sequenced sample was blood. The receptor was isolated from a woman aged 18 to 35 in good health. The CDR3 here is CAWRSTGTYRGYTF. The CDR3 nucleotides are TGTGCCTGGCGATCGACAGGGACTTATCGAGGCTACACCTTC.